The 27 T cell receptor beta chains listed next were all sequenced from one sample in a study of blood T cell repertoires in COVID-19. Generated by immunoSEQ multiplex PCR, the TCRdb table keeps only in-frame clones and is missing some. The sample records approximately 270,000 clones, around 85% being singletons. The sample taken for sequencing was peripheral blood. The receptors derive from a human donor with COVID-19, enrolled during active disease. The donor label of this sample is uncertain.

CDR3 nucleotides: TGTGCCAGCAGTTTTTCACAGGGGGAGGCTTTCTTT. It translates to CASSFSQGEAFF. The chain has TRBV12-3 or TRBV12-4 and TRBJ1-1; 8 positions agree with TRBD1. The CDR3 spans 12 residues. The V gene end was trimmed by 3 bases and the J gene end by 11 bases; junction bases not matched to a gene: 5.

The chain is built from TRBV3-1 (or the pseudogene TRBV3-2) and TRBJ2-1, with TRBD2 identical over 7 bases. Germline CDR1 and CDR2: LGHDT and YNNKEL (reference sequence). V was pared by 1 base and J by 7 bases, with 7 bases of the junction left unmatched. This CDR3 has 15 amino acids. The DNA of the CDR3 is TGTGCCAGCAGCCAAGGACCGGGACTATTAAATGAGCAGTTCTTC. It is translated as CASSQGPGLLNEQFF.

The CDR3 coding sequence is TGTGCCACCAGCAGACCGGACAGGGTGAGCAATCAGCCCCAGCATTTT. Translation: CATSRPDRVSNQPQHF. The chain uses TRBV15 and TRBJ1-5; 8 nucleotides line up with TRBD1. The length of the CDR3 is 16 residues. Germline CDR1 is LNHNV and CDR2 is YYDKDF (reference sequence). V shed 2 bases and J 1 base; nucleotides not matched to a gene: 4.

The rearrangement joins TRBV7-2 to TRBJ2-5; 8 nucleotides line up with TRBD2. This CDR3 contains 16 residues. The J segment lost 3 bases and the V segment lost 1 base, leaving 7 bases of the junction unmatched. CDR1 SGHTA and CDR2 FQGNSA come from the germline V gene. CDR3 residues: CASSLGSREVEETQYF. The CDR3 DNA is TGTGCCAGCAGCTTAGGATCGCGGGAGGTGGAAGAGACCCAGTACTTC. Based on the CDR3 plus reference TRBV7-2 and TRBJ2-5, the full variable domain is GAGVSQSPSNKVTEKGKDVELRCDPISGHTALYWYRQSLGQGLEFLIYFQGNSAPDKSGLPSDRFSAERTGGSVSTLTIQRTQQEDSAVYLCASSLGSREVEETQYFGPGTRLLVL.

The V gene is TRBV11-2, the J gene TRBJ2-7; 9 bases match TRBD2. The germline CDR1 and CDR2 sequences are SGHAT and FQNNGV. V lost 2 bases and J lost 2; bases outside the gene matches: 10. The length of the CDR3 is 17 residues. CDR3 nucleotide sequence: TGTGCCAGCAGCTTACGACCCGGACTAGCGATAACCTACGAGCAGTACTTC. Its protein is CASSLRPGLAITYEQYF.

The chain couples TRBV30 to TRBJ1-2; D not resolved. Per the germline V gene, CDR1 is GTSNPN and CDR2 is SVGIG (reference sequence). The CDR3 is made up of 14 amino acids. Trimming removed 0 bases from V and 1 base from J, with 9 bases in between. This CDR3 is CAWSVSGLNYGYTF. CDR3 in DNA: TGTGCCTGGAGTGTATCAGGCCTTAACTATGGCTACACCTTC.

V and J are TRBV10-3 and TRBJ1-2, with TRBD1 matching 7 bases. V lost 4 bases to trimming and J lost 0 bases; unmatched junction nucleotides: 2. The germline CDR1 and CDR2 sequences are ENHRY and SYGVKD. The length of the CDR3 is 14 residues. The CDR3 DNA sequence: TGTGCCATCAGTGGGACAGGCACTAACTATGGCTACACCTTC. Its translation is CAISGTGTNYGYTF.

This rearrangement joins TRBV12-3 or TRBV12-4 to TRBJ1-6; 10 bases agree with TRBD1. The CDR3 loop spans 13 amino acids. V dropped 10 bases and J dropped 7; count of bases not matched to a gene: 4. The CDR3 loop is CATSGQGNSPLHF. DNA of the CDR3: TGTGCCACCTCGGGACAGGGGAATTCACCCCTCCACTTT.

The gene calls are TRBV6-2 or TRBV6-3 and TRBJ2-7; TRBD2 matches 7 bases. Germline V gene sequence: CDR1 MNHEY, CDR2 SVGEGT. This CDR3 region has 14 residues. Losses at the gene ends were 4 bases for V and 0 bases for J; bases not matched to a gene: 3. For the CDR3, the DNA is TGTGCCAGCAGTTTTGGACTAGTCTCCTACGAGCAGTACTTC. This encodes CASSFGLVSYEQYF.

This clone was seen once. The V and J genes are TRBV14 and TRBJ2-1; D possibly corresponds to TRBD1 (7 bases). Germline V gene lookup returns CDR1 SGHDN and CDR2 FVKESK. The length of the CDR3 is 18 residues. V dropped 4 bases and J dropped 2 bases, with 21 bases sitting between them. The CDR3 nucleotides are TGTGCCAGCAGCCCGGGACAGTTAGCTAGCGCCACCTACAATGAGCAGTTCTTC. Amino acids: CASSPGQLASATYNEQFF.

The chain carries TRBV7-3 and TRBJ2-2, with 9 bases identical to TRBD2. The trim removed 3 bases at V and 0 bases at J, leaving 2 bases unmatched. The CDR3 sequence is 16 residues long. Per germline, CDR1 SGHTA and CDR2 FQGTGA. CDR3 nucleotides: TGTGCCAGCAGCTTGGCGGGAGGGCCGAACACCGGGGAGCTGTTTTTT. It specifies CASSLAGGPNTGELFF.

This chain links TRBV19 with TRBJ2-1; D call uncertain. Looked up from germline, CDR1 is LNHDA and CDR2 is SQIVND (reference sequence). CDR3 length: 14 amino acids. V dropped 3 bases and J dropped 7 bases, with 13 bases sitting between them. CDR3: CASSMALEDNEQFF. The CDR3 DNA is TGTGCCAGTAGTATGGCCCTAGAAGATAATGAGCAGTTCTTC.

V gene TRBV7-2 combines with J gene TRBJ1-4; possible D gene TRBD1, 5 bases. Trimming took 11 bases from V and 5 from J, leaving 15 bases between them. Germline V gene lookup returns CDR1 SGHTA and CDR2 FQGNSA. The CDR3 runs to 13 residues. The CDR3 protein is CAGGAGWNEKLFF. CDR3 DNA: TGTGCCGGGGGAGCGGGTTGGAATGAAAAACTGTTTTTT. Variable domain in full (rest from reference TRBV7-2 and TRBJ1-4): GAGVSQSPSNKVTEKGKDVELRCDPISGHTALYWYRQSLGQGLEFLIYFQGNSAPDKSGLPSDRFSAERTGGSVSTLTIQRTQQEDSAVYLCAGGAGWNEKLFFGSGTQLSVL.

This sequence joins TRBV5-1 and TRBJ2-5, with D perhaps matching TRBD1 (6 bases). The CDR3 covers 13 residues. Germline CDR1 SGHRS, CDR2 YFSETQ. V was trimmed by 0 bases and J by 5 bases, leaving 8 bases between them. CDR3 sequence (DNA): TGCGCCAGCAGCTTGGACAGGGTTGAGACCCAGTACTTC. Translated, it gives CASSLDRVETQYF.

The genes are TRBV6-1 and TRBJ2-7, with 7 bases fitting TRBD1. Germline assignment: CDR1 MNHNS and CDR2 SASEGT. This CDR3 contains 16 residues. Germline trimming cut 5 bases from V and 0 bases from J; bases unmatched to any gene: 10. CDR3 bases: TGTGCCAGCAGTAAAGGGACAGCTACTAGCTCCTACGAGCAGTACTTC. It is translated as CASSKGTATSSYEQYF.

J is TRBJ1-4 and V is TRBV15, with a tentative D call TRBD1 (6 bases). The length of the CDR3 is 15 residues. Germline CDR1 reads LNHNV; CDR2 reads YYDKDF (reference sequence). V was shortened by 8 bases and J by 7 bases, with 20 bases between the two germline ends. The CDR3 sequence: CATGQIGGFSEKLFF. DNA of the CDR3: TGTGCCACCGGACAGATTGGAGGCTTTAGTGAAAAACTGTTTTTT. The variable domain in full, completed from reference TRBV15 and TRBJ1-4, reads DAMVIQNPRYQVTQFGKPVTLSCSQTLNHNVMYWYQQKSSQAPKLLFHYYDKDFNNEADTPDNFQSRRPNTSFCFLDIRSPGLGDTAMYLCATGQIGGFSEKLFFGSGTQLSVL.

The chain has TRBV7-2 and TRBJ1-6; D is unclear. Germline V gene data show CDR1 as SGHTA and CDR2 as FQGNSA. The V and J ends lost 4 bases and 7 bases respectively, with 8 bases between them. This CDR3 region has 13 residues. The CDR3 coding sequence is TGTGCCAGCAGCTGGAGTACGAATTCACCCCTCCACTTT. This gives the protein CASSWSTNSPLHF.

V is TRBV27 and J is TRBJ1-2; 9 positions agree with TRBD1. The CDR3 spans 14 residues. Losses at the gene ends were 5 bases for V and 5 bases for J; bases not matched to a gene: 6. Germline V CDR1 and CDR2: MNHEY, SMNVEV (reference sequence). CDR3 coding DNA: TGTGCCAGCAGTCCACCCGGGACAGGGTATGGCTACACCTTC. As protein: CASSPPGTGYGYTF.

The chain employs TRBV2 and TRBJ1-2; no clear D gene. The V gene's germline CDR1 is SNHLY and CDR2 FYNNEI. The CDR3 has 14 amino acids. Trimming cost V 2 bases and J 3 bases, with 10 bases left between them. The CDR3: CASSETVTDYGYTF. DNA of the CDR3: TGTGCCAGCAGTGAAACTGTTACAGACTATGGCTACACCTTC.

This clone has more than one count but fewer than ten. DNA of the CDR3: TGTGCCAGCAGCGCCCCTGCGAGAAGAAACGAAAAACTGTTTTTT. Translation gives CASSAPARRNEKLFF. This chain joins TRBV5-6 and TRBJ1-4; D is unresolved. The germline V gene has CDR1 SGHDT and CDR2 YYEEEE. CDR3 size: 15 residues. Trimming stripped 4 bases from V and 8 bases from J, with 18 bases between.

A note on this clone: Different DNA sequences within this sample yield the same CDR3. The rearrangement links TRBV5-1 to TRBJ2-7; 10 bases map to TRBD2. This CDR3 contains 15 residues. J gave up 3 bases and V 1 base, and 4 bases lay outside the gene matches. Germline V gene lookup returns CDR1 SGHRS and CDR2 YFSETQ. This CDR3 is CASSLRLAGFYEQYF. The CDR3 coding sequence is TGCGCCAGCAGCTTGCGACTAGCGGGTTTCTACGAGCAGTACTTC.

The chain uses TRBV12-2 and TRBJ2-7; the table's D call of TRBD2 was not tested on the DNA. TRBV12-2 corresponds to a pseudogene. The CDR3 is 12 residues long. In DNA, the CDR3 is TGTGCAAGTCGCTTCCGGGGGTTTGAGCAGTACTTC. Amino acid sequence: CASRFRGFEQYF.

The chain's CDR3 is CASSPMTGEAGYTF. The DNA for the CDR3 is TGTGCCAGCTCACCGATGACAGGGGAGGCTGGCTACACCTTC. V is TRBV18 and J is TRBJ1-2; 8 positions match TRBD1. The CDR3 is 14 residues long. J gave up 7 bases and V 3 bases, and 7 bases lay outside the gene matches. CDR1 is KGHSH, CDR2 LQKENI, per germline.

This chain links TRBV25-1 with TRBJ1-6; D is unresolved. CDR3 length equals 16 residues. The V gene lost 0 bases and the J gene lost 6 bases, with 12 bases spanning the gap. From germline, CDR1 is MGHDK and CDR2 SYGVNS. The CDR3 reads CASSEYGGRTNSPLHF. As DNA, the CDR3 is TGTGCCAGCAGTGAATACGGAGGCAGGACTAATTCACCCCTCCACTTT.

The V and J genes are TRBV6-5 and TRBJ2-1, with 7 bases lining up with TRBD2. Germline V CDR1 and CDR2: MNHEY, SVGAGI. The CDR3 spans 16 residues. V dropped 0 bases and J dropped 5; count of bases not matched to a gene: 7. The chain's CDR3 is CASSYSREKGDNEQFF. The CDR3 bases are TGTGCCAGCAGTTACTCGCGGGAGAAGGGTGACAATGAGCAGTTCTTC.

This clone has just one count. This chain uses TRBV5-1 with TRBJ2-2, with 12 nucleotides matching TRBD2. The V and J ends lost 4 bases and 4 bases, in that order; junction bases with no gene match: 14. The CDR3 length is 19 residues. Per germline, CDR1 SGHRS and CDR2 YFSETQ. CDR3 protein: CASSLDGLAGGPGTGELFF. CDR3 nucleotide sequence: TGCGCCAGCAGCCTGGATGGGCTAGCGGGAGGGCCGGGCACCGGGGAGCTGTTTTTT.

CDR3 amino acids: CASSQFPGEEQYF. As DNA, the CDR3 is TGTGCCAGCAGCCAATTCCCCGGGGAGGAGCAGTACTTC. The chain is built from TRBV3-1 (or the pseudogene TRBV3-2) and TRBJ2-7; maybe TRBD2 (5 bases). This CDR3 has 13 amino acids. Germline loops: CDR1 LGHDT, CDR2 YNNKEL (reference sequence). V dropped 2 bases and J dropped 7 bases, with 12 bases sitting between them.